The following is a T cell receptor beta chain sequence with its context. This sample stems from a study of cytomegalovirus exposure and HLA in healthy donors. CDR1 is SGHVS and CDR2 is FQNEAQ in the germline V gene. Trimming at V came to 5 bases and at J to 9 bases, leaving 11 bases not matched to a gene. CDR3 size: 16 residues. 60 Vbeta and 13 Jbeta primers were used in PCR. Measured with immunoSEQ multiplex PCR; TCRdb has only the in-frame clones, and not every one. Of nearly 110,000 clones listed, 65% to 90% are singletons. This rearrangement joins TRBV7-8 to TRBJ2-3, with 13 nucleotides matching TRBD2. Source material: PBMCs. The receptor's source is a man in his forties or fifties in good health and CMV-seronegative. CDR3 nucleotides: TGTGCCAGCAGCCTATCGGGACTAGCGGGGTTAGGGACGCAGTATTTT. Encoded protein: CASSLSGLAGLGTQYF.